This T cell receptor beta chain was found in a study of regulatory T cells in long-lasting Graves disease. The authors built TCR beta libraries using iRepertoire HTBI primers and Arm-PCR of CDR3 regions. TCRdb used MiXCR to reprocess the multiplex PCR reads, holding one entry per CDR3 protein. The sample gives around 400,000 distinct CDR3 sequences, roughly 20% of which show up once; around 30% is in the top ten. Many counts were recorded for this clonotype. CDR1 is MNHNS, CDR2 SASEGT, per germline. The V end lost 5 bases, the J end lost 1 base, and 12 bases lay between the germline ends. The CDR3 is made up of 14 amino acids. Time point denoted: persistent/refractory GD, antithyroid drugs over 5 years with positive TRAb. RNA isolated from PBMCs was used to make the TCR library. An endocrinology department located in Xi'an, China, was where the patients came from.

This specimen was peripheral blood mononuclear cells (PBMCs), taken when the disease was refractory, from a patient treated with antithyroid drugs. The chain joins TRBV6-1 to TRBJ2-7, with D unclear. The clonotype was recovered from a woman aged 40 to 50 with Graves disease. CDR3 sequence: CASSRTSTSYEQYF. CDR3 nucleotide sequence: TGTGCCAGCAGTCGGACCTCTACGTCCTACGAGCAGTACTTC.